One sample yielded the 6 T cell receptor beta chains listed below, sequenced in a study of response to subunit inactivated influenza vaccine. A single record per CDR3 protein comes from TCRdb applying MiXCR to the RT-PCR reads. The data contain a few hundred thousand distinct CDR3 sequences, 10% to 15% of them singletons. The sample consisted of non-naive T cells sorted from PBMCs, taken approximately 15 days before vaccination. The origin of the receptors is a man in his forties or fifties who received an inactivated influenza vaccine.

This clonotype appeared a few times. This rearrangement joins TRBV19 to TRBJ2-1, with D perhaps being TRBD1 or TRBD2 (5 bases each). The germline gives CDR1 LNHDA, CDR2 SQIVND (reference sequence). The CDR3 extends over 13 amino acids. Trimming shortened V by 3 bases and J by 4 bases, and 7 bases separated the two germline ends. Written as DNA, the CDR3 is TGTGCCAGTAGTATGGGGACGTACAATGAGCAGTTCTTC. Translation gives CASSMGTYNEQFF.

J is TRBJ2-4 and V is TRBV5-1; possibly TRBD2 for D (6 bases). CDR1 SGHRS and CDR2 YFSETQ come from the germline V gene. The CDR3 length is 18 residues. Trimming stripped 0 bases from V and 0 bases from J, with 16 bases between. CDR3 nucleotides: TGCGCCAGCAGCTTGGAGTTGATTAGCGGACTAGCCAAAAACATTCAGTACTTC. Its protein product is CASSLELISGLAKNIQYF.

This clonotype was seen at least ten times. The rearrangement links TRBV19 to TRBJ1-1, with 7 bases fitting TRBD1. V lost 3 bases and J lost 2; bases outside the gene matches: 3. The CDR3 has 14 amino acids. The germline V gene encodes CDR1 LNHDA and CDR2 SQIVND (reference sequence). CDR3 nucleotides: TGTGCCAGTAGTATGGACAGGACTAACACTGAAGCTTTCTTT. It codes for CASSMDRTNTEAFF.

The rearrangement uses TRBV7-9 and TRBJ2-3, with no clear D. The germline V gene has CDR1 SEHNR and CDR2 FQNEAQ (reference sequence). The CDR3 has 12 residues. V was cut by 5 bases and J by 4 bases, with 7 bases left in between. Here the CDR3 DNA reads TGTGCCAGCAGCACCATATCAGATACGCAGTATTTT. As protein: CASSTISDTQYF.

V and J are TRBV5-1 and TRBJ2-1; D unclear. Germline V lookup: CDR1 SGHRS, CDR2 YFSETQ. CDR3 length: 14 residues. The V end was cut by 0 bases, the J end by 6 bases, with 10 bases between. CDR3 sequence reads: CASSLEGPGNEQFF. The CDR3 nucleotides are TGCGCCAGCAGCTTGGAAGGACCTGGCAATGAGCAGTTCTTC.

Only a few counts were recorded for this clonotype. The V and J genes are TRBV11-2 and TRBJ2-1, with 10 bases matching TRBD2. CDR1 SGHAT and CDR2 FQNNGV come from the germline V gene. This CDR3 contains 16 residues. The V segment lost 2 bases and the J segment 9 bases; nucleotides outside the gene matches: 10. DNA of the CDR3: TGTGCCAGCAGCTTAATGGCAGCGGGGGGGCACAGTGAGCAGTTCTTC. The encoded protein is CASSLMAAGGHSEQFF.